The rows below give T cell receptor beta chains drawn from one sample of a study of identical twins. One entry per CDR3 protein, called by TCRdb with MiXCR from the 5' RACE reads. The table has roughly 700,000 distinct CDR3 sequences, over 8.5% seen once. The sample was also reused in another study, on yellow fever vaccine responses in identical twins.

Sequences were obtained from PBMCs. These receptors were obtained from a woman aged 18-35 years in good health. Each CDR3 is given with its conserved first and last residue. D genes are given only for firm matches. Some rows have no size entry. The others give once, few or many, or a class for an expanded clone.

>TRBJ2-4|TRBV18|NA|TRBD2
TGTGCCAGCTCACCTGAGCGGGGGCAGTTAAACATTCAGTACTTC
CASSPERGQLNIQYF
>TRBJ2-3|TRBV27|NA|NA
TGTGCCAGCACCGATCTAACCAGCACAGATACGCAGTATTTT
CASTDLTSTDTQYF
>TRBJ2-2|TRBV14|few|NA
TGTGCCAGCAGCCGACCAGGGGGGTTATCCGGGGAGCTGTTTTTT
CASSRPGGLSGELFF
>TRBJ1-4|TRBV29-1|few|NA
TGCAGCGTTGAAGTTTTCGGGACAAACGATGAAAAACTGTTTTTT
CSVEVFGTNDEKLFF
>TRBJ2-2|TRBV20-1|NA|NA
TGCAGTGCCCAACGAGGGGGGGGAAACACCGGGGAGCTGTTTTTT
CSAQRGGGNTGELFF
>TRBJ2-6|TRBV25-1|NA|NA
TGTGCCAGCAGTGAATTGACCTCTGGGGCCAACGTCCTGACTTTC
CASSELTSGANVLTF
>TRBJ2-1|TRBV5-1|many|NA
TGCGCCAGCAGCCAATCCTACAATGAGCAGTTCTTC
CASSQSYNEQFF
>TRBJ2-5|TRBV28|few|NA
TGTGCCAGCAGTTTTATGGCAGGGGTTCAGGAGACCCAGTACTTC
CASSFMAGVQETQYF
>TRBJ2-1|TRBV29-1|many|NA
TGCAGCGTAAACAAAGAAGGTCCCATTTTGTCGGGTGAGCAGTTCTTC
CSVNKEGPILSGEQFF
>TRBJ2-3|TRBV11-2|many|TRBD2
TGTGCCAGCAGCTTAGATTCGCCTAGCGGGAGTTATCCAGATACGCAGTATTTT
CASSLDSPSGSYPDTQYF
>TRBJ2-3|TRBV12-3/TRBV12-4|few|NA
TGTGCCAGCACCCCCTGGGGGGCGCGGGATACGCAGTATTTT
CASTPWGARDTQYF
>TRBJ2-1|TRBV28|NA|NA
TGTGCCAGCAGTTTAACCGTCAGGCGGACCGGCAATGAGCAGTTCTTC
CASSLTVRRTGNEQFF
>TRBJ2-7|TRBV13|NA|NA
TGTGCCAGCAGCTTATTCCACGTGACGGGACGCGAGCAGTACTTC
CASSLFHVTGREQYF
>TRBJ2-7|TRBV7-2|NA|TRBD2
TGTGCCAGCAGCCTTATAGCGGGGGGCCCCTACGAGCAGTACTTC
CASSLIAGGPYEQYF
>TRBJ2-7|TRBV5-1|NA|NA
TGCGCCAGCAGCCTTCAAGCGGACTCCTACGAGCAGTACTTC
CASSLQADSYEQYF
>TRBJ2-1|TRBV5-1|many|NA
TGCGCCAGCAGCTGGGGGCTAGCGGATAAAGGGAATGAGCAGTTCTTC
CASSWGLADKGNEQFF
>TRBJ2-7|TRBV25-1|NA|NA
TGTGCCAGGACCCGCGGGCCCCGTCCCACCTACGAGCAGTACTTC
CARTRGPRPTYEQYF
>TRBJ1-1|TRBV6-5|NA|NA
TGTGCCAGCAGTTACCTTACTGTAGGAGAAGCTTTCTTT
CASSYLTVGEAFF